This T cell receptor beta chain was identified during a study of blood T cell repertoires in COVID-19. Under the authors' procedure: Amplification of reference gene primers was used by the study to estimate nucleated cell counts. The repertoire was sequenced with immunoSEQ multiplex PCR; TCRdb's copy has only in-frame clones and lacks some. The V and J calls and clone size are taken from that table; D and trimming were inferred from the DNA. The repertoire holds 300,000 to 400,000 clones, with 90% as singletons. Grouping used clinical history reported by participants in a survey and questionnaire. The origin of this receptor is a man aged 55 to 70 who had recovered from COVID-19. Material for sequencing was PBMCs or T cells enriched from blood (not recorded which).

The CDR3 nucleotides are TGTGCCAGTAGAAACACCGGGACAGGGGTCTACGAGCAGTACTTC. The encoded protein is CASRNTGTGVYEQYF. The chain carries TRBV6-5 and TRBJ2-7; 10 nucleotides align to TRBD1. This CDR3 spans 15 amino acids. The V and J ends lost 9 bases and 3 bases, in that order; junction bases with no gene match: 11. Germline-derived CDR1 and CDR2 are MNHEY and SVGAGI.